This T cell receptor (beta chain) is drawn from a study of CD8+CD57+ T cells in acquired aplastic anemia. Overall study: Yields of DNA that came from sorted CD4+ and CD8+ cells averaged about 3.5 ug. The average read count for CD4+ cells in healthy donors was around 11 million.

About this clonotype: Its target is unknown.

Using genomic DNA as the template, TCR beta VDJ and CDR3 profiling was carried out. Each CDR3 protein is one row after TCRdb ran MiXCR on the reads. The sample lists tens of thousands of distinct CDR3 sequences, about two thirds occurring once. Study results and limitations: Overlap between patients and controls comprised almost 30 CD8+ CDR3 sequences. A significant difference in CD8+ Simpson's diversity between patients and controls was not found.

This CDR3 contains 13 residues. Trimming pared 7 bases from V and 3 bases from J, leaving 12 bases between. Germline V gives CDR1 SNHLY, CDR2 FYNNEI. The sample comprised sorted CD4+, CD8+, or CD8+CD57+ T cells (not recorded which) from PBMCs. This TCR derives from a human donor in good health, serving as a control. The genes are TRBV2 and TRBJ1-2; D perhaps matches TRBD1 (5 bases). CDR3 coding DNA: TGTGCCAGCACCTCCCCACAGGACTATGGCTACACCTTC. Translated: CASTSPQDYGYTF.